Included here is one T cell receptor (beta chain) sequence, with context. This clone was recorded at least ten times. The clone's antigen remains unknown. No quality values exist for individual bases; no much larger clone is one base distant. Healthy HIV-negative adults with no recently reported acute infections or vaccinations were included as donors. Every donor was a Caucasian adult living in Nashville, Tennessee, USA. For unsorted samples, 100 million or so PBMCs were counted, and genomic DNA was extracted using the QIAamp DNA Blood Mini kit. After blood collection by leukapheresis, PBMCs were isolated using Ficoll-Histopaque density gradient centrifugation and then cryopreserved in the vapor phase of liquid nitrogen. These data come from a study of shared clonotypes between healthy human individuals (dated by TCRdb to 2018 to 2020). Turning to the overall study: The cohort comprised two women and three men aged 18 to 49 years. The study deeply sequenced blood TCR repertoires of about 5 healthy adults to estimate repertoire size and the extent of clonotype sharing between individuals. Different laboratories and diverse techniques were used to prepare libraries and sequence TCR repertoires, to increase sequencing depth and limit assay-specific biases. Leukapheresis yielded between about 0.8 and 9.5 billion PBMCs per donor. Here is what the overall study found, with its caveats: Sampling was restricted to blood, and TCR repertoires in tissue are likely to differ from TCR repertoires in blood. Pairwise subsampling led to the expectation that sequencing depth would affect the degree of clonotype sharing among donors. Because the study included a small number of donors, the genetic and exposure-history diversity represented was limited.

Using the deep immunoSEQ assay, TCR CDR3 regions were amplified from genomic DNA by multiplex PCR. Genomic DNA extracted from each cell subset was distributed evenly over all wells of several immunoSEQ 96-well plates, and each plate served as one replicate. Each replicate PCR for unsorted PBMC received approximately 300 ng genomic DNA, equal to approximately 29,000 T cell genomes. Ten immunoSEQ deep assay plates were used to sequence unsorted PBMC genomic DNA. Purified libraries were quantified with a Qubit 3.0 fluorometer, sized on a Bioanalyzer 2100, and re-quantified with the KAPA Library Quantification kit. Every immunoSEQ 96-well plate was sequenced on a dedicated single-read 150-cycle Illumina NextSeq 550 flow cell. In the source study's methods: Because the immunoSEQ output included only junctional sequences and no quality scores, the filtering could not be the same as the filtering used for full-length reads. Sequences were annotated with PyIR, a Python wrapper for IgBLAST v1.9, using IMGT germline references to assign V/J genes and CDR3. Any read was removed if the V/J assignment was weak (E-value above 1e-6), the CDR3 was missing, or the read contained stop codons, out-of-frame junctions, or ambiguous translated residues. V3J clonotypes were defined by identical inferred V gene, J gene, and CDR3 amino acid sequence. To compute the percentage overlap between repertoires, the number of shared unique clonotypes was divided by the size of the smaller repertoire. Richness of each repertoire was evaluated using RTK rarefaction, the Chao1 estimator, and Recon v2.1 estimates of unobserved clonotypes. TCRdb stores this immuneACCESS table with in-frame sequences only. Part of the clones is absent; in the studies checked, under half of the shortfall reflects unresolved V genes, and no reason is known for the rest. V and J calls and clone size are given by that table; D and trimming were obtained from the DNA. Across this sample there are around 530,000 clones, with around 78% seen only once. About 12% of the sample belongs to the ten largest clones.

CDR1 is given as SGHAT and CDR2 as FQNNGV, both from the germline V gene. From its cysteine to its phenylalanine, the CDR3 spans 16 amino acids. Only the CDR3 region is kept as DNA, spanning 48 bases read in frame from base 1. V lost 4 bases and J lost 0 bases, and the count of bases not matched to a germline gene is 5. Sample: PBMCs. This clonotype originated in a middle-aged woman in good health. Some clones in this sample may be carry-over from other donors' samples. The sequence links TRBV11-2 to TRBJ1-3; 8 bases in the middle match TRBD1. The sequenced DNA: TGTGCCAGCAGCTCAGGGGGCTTAGGCTCTGGAAACACCATATATTTT. It translates to CASSSGGLGSGNTIYF.